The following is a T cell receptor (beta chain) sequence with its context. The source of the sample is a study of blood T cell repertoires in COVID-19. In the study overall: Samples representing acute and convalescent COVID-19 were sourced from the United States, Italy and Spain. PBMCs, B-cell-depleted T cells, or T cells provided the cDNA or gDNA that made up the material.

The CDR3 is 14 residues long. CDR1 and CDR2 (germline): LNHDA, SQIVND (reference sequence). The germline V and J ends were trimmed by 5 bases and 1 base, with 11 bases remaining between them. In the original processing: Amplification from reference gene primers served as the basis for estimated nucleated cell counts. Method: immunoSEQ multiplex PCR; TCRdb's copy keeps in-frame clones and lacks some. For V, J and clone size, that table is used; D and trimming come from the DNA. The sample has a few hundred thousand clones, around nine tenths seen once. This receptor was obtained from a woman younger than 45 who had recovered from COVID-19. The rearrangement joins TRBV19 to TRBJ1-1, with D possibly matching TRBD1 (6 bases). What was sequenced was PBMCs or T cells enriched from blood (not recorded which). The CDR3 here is CASSSTGKNTEAFF. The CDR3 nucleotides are TGTGCCAGTAGTTCAACAGGGAAGAACACTGAAGCTTTCTTT.